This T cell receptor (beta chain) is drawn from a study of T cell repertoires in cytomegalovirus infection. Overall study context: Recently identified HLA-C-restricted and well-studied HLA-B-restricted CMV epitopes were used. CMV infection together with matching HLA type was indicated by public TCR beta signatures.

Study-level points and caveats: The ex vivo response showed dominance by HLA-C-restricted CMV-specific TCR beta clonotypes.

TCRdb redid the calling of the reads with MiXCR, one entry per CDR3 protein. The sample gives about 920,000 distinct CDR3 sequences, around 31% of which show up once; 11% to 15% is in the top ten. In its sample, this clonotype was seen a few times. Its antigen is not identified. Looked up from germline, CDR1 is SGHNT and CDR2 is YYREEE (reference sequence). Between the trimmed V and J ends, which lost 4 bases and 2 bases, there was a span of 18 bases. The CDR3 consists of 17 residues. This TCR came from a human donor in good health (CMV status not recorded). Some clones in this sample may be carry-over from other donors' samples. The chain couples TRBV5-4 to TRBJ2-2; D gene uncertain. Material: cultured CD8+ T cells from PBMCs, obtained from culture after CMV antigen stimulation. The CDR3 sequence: CASSTPGEGKNTGELFF. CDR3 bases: TGTGCCAGCAGCACCCCAGGAGAAGGGAAAAACACCGGGGAGCTGTTTTTT.